The TCR beta chain under discussion was sequenced for a study of T-cell memory formation after mild COVID-19. Overall study results and limits: Confirmation was lacking for SARS-CoV-2 specificity of second-wave clones that peaked on day 37. Pre-infection memory harbored some responding clones, suggesting cross-reactive memory joined. Day 15 to 85 contracting clones showed balanced CD4/CD8; day 15 to 37 expanders favored CD4+. Largely, contracting CD4+ clones fell within CM and EM, and contracting CD8+ clones within EMRA.

This CDR3 has 13 amino acids. V lost 5 bases and J lost 7; bases outside the gene matches: 6. The germline V gene has CDR1 SEHNR and CDR2 FQNEAQ (reference sequence). TCRdb ran MiXCR on the 5' RACE reads and lists one entry per CDR3 protein. In the table there are roughly 450,000 distinct CDR3 sequences, around 17% of which are singletons. Remarks on this clonotype: The antigen is undetermined.

The chain uses TRBV7-9 and TRBJ1-1, with 8 bases that match TRBD1. The sequence came from a man aged 18 to 30 who had mild COVID-19 (a few samples of this study predate the infection). Cell type and time point are not known. Sequencing used PBMCs or a T cell subset sorted from them (not recorded which). The CDR3 bases are TGTGCCAGCAGCCGGACAGGGTTAGATGAAGCTTTCTTT. Translation gives CASSRTGLDEAFF.